This TCR beta chain comes out of a study of blood T cells in healthy people across ages. Findings and caveats of the study: Among T cells, TCR beta diversity per million cells dropped roughly linearly as age rose.

PBMCs numbering at least 7 million were isolated per sample. The germline V gene has CDR1 SGHRS and CDR2 YFSETQ. The CDR3 is made up of 12 amino acids. The V gene lost 2 bases and the J gene lost 7 bases, with 9 bases spanning the gap. A second PCR of about 7 to 11 cycles used a sample-barcoded 5' primer and a J-beta primer mix. There were at least 2.5 million CDR3-containing paired-end reads obtained from each sample. TCRdb fed the 5' RACE reads into MiXCR, producing one record per CDR3 protein. The table shows 800,000 to 950,000 distinct CDR3 sequences, with approximately 35% occurring only once. This clonotype was counted at least ten times. As yet, its antigen is unknown.

This chain links TRBV5-1 with TRBJ1-2; D unclear. Material: blood. This TCR was sampled from a man aged 18-30 years in good health. In DNA form, the CDR3 reads TGCGCCAGCAGCTTCGAGTCAAGTGGCTACACCTTC. Translation gives CASSFESSGYTF.